This T cell receptor (beta chain) was documented in a study of blood T cell repertoires in COVID-19. Study information: From the United States, Italy and Spain came samples of acute and convalescent COVID-19.

The age range of participants was about 18 to 90 years, with residence in approximately 25 US areas. Cohort assignment relied on participant-reported clinical history. In the authors' methods: Cell counts per sample came from amplifying reference gene primers. This table comes from immunoSEQ multiplex PCR, and its TCRdb copy is limited to in-frame clones, with some not included. V and J calls and clone size are those listed in that table; D and trimming were worked out from the DNA. The table has around 290,000 clones, more than 70% seen once. This CDR3 contains 12 residues. The V and J ends lost 2 bases and 6 bases respectively, with 7 bases between them. Germline V lookup: CDR1 SGHAT, CDR2 FQNNGV.

The rearrangement joins TRBV11-2 to TRBJ1-2; tentative D call: TRBD1 (6 bases). The TCR sequence derives from a woman between 55 and 75 years old in a cohort exposed to, infected with or recovered from COVID-19 (not recorded which). The sequenced material came from PBMCs or T cells enriched from blood (not recorded which). CDR3 nucleotides: TGTGCCAGCAGCTTAAGGGGGAATGGCTACACCTTC. It translates to CASSLRGNGYTF.